One sample yielded the 25 T cell receptor beta chains listed below, sequenced in a study of blood T cells in healthy people across ages (dated by TCRdb to the mid-2010s). The library was obtained by 5' RACE. TCRdb shows the sequencer as Illumina HiSeq 2500. A second 7 to 11 cycle PCR used a sample-barcoded 5' primer and a J-beta primer mix. Using fastp at Q25 and MiXCR, TCRdb reprocessed the public reads and kept productive beta chains. Identical CDR3 protein sequences are pooled into one entry, listed with their most common genes and DNA. The sample profile shows 1,300,000 or so distinct CDR3 sequences; approximately 60% of them were found once. 5% to 7% of the sample is taken by the ten largest. Material: blood. The receptor source for this set is a man aged 18 to 29 in good health.

CDR3 bases: TGTGCCAGCAGCCGGGGACAGGGAAGTTGGGAGACCCAGTACTTC. This translates into CASSRGQGSWETQYF. The rearrangement joins TRBV6-5 to TRBJ2-7; 9 bases are shared with TRBD1. The J call may not be correct, given that the DNA end is closer to TRBJ2-5. The CDR3 is 15 amino acids. CDR1 is MNHEY, CDR2 SVGAGI, per germline.

This chain links TRBV29-1 with TRBJ2-5, with a weak D call TRBD2 (6 bases). CDR3 size: 15 residues. Germline CDR1 SQVTM, CDR2 ANQGSEA. V was trimmed by 5 bases and J by 5 bases, leaving 21 bases between them. The CDR3 sequence: CSVFGTAKGGETQYF. CDR3 DNA: TGCAGCGTTTTCGGGACGGCGAAAGGAGGGGAGACCCAGTACTTC. Variable domain in full (rest from reference TRBV29-1 and TRBJ2-5): SAVISQKPSRDICQRGTSLTIQCQVDSQVTMMFWYRQQPGQSLTLIATANQGSEATYESGFVIDKFPISRPNLTFSTLTVSNMSPEDSSIYLCSVFGTAKGGETQYFGPGTRLLVL.

This clonotype appeared a few times. The V and J genes are TRBV12-3 or TRBV12-4 and TRBJ2-1; D is undetermined. Trimming took 2 bases from V and 10 from J, leaving 12 bases between them. This CDR3 has 13 amino acids. CDR3 in DNA: TGTGCCAGCAGTTTAACCCCGGTGCCAGAGCAGTTCTTC. Its translation is CASSLTPVPEQFF.

The V gene is TRBV29-1, the J gene TRBJ2-7; 10 bases align to TRBD2. The trim removed 7 bases at V and 0 bases at J, leaving 3 bases unmatched. Per germline, CDR1 SQVTM and CDR2 ANQGSEA. This CDR3 has 13 residues. The CDR3 sequence is CSGRTSGSYEQYF. CDR3 nucleotides: TGCAGCGGGAGGACTAGCGGCTCCTACGAGCAGTACTTC.

Comment on this clonotype: The junction does not match germline at one end; this may be a read error. The chain couples TRBV3-1 to TRBJ1-6; D ambiguous. This CDR3 is built from 17 residues. Germline CDR1 reads LGHDT; CDR2 reads YNNKEL (reference sequence). In nucleotides, the CDR3 is TGTGCCAGCAGCCAAGTTGGCTGGAGGGTCTATGATTCACCCCTCCACTTT. Its protein product is CASSQVGWRVYDSPLHF.

The chain links TRBV7-8 to TRBJ1-2, with D maybe TRBD1 (5 bases). Trimming stripped 4 bases from V and 5 bases from J, with 14 bases between. The germline CDR1 and CDR2 sequences are SGHVS and FQNEAQ. This CDR3 has 14 amino acids. CDR3 sequence: CASSSNDRTYGYTF. The CDR3 DNA reads as TGTGCCAGCAGCTCGAACGACAGAACTTATGGCTACACCTTC.

V is TRBV7-2 and J is TRBJ1-2; D is uncertain. The V and J ends lost 5 bases and 3 bases respectively, with 10 bases between them. The germline CDR1 and CDR2 sequences are SGHTA and FQGNSA. The CDR3 extends over 13 amino acids. CDR3 protein: CASSQERDYGYTF. CDR3 in DNA: TGTGCCAGCAGCCAGGAAAGGGACTATGGCTACACCTTC.

This clonotype has just a few counts. The rearrangement links TRBV6-1 to TRBJ1-4; 7 bases map to TRBD1. V lost 5 bases and J lost 0; bases outside the gene matches: 18. Germline V CDR1 and CDR2: MNHNS, SASEGT. The CDR3 runs 20 residues. In DNA, the CDR3 is TGTGCCAGCAGTACCGGGAGGGTCAGACAGGGTGATGCAACTAATGAAAAACTGTTTTTT. Its translation is CASSTGRVRQGDATNEKLFF.

The chain carries TRBV5-6 and TRBJ1-2; TRBD1 aligns across 9 bases. With V trimmed by 4 bases and J by 6 bases, 7 bases remained unmatched. This CDR3 comprises 14 residues. Germline V lookup: CDR1 SGHDT, CDR2 YYEEEE. CDR3 nucleotide sequence: TGTGCCAGCAGCGCGGAAACAGGGGGCGATGGCTACACCTTC. Protein: CASSAETGGDGYTF.

The rearrangement joins TRBV13 to TRBJ2-6, with 7 nucleotides matching TRBD1. The germline gives CDR1 PRHDT, CDR2 FYEKMQ (reference sequence). Trimming removed 5 bases from V and 0 bases from J; junction bases left unmatched: 7. This CDR3 comprises 17 residues. Here the CDR3 DNA reads TGTGCCAGCAGCCTAAGGGACAGTCGCTCTGGGGCCAACGTCCTGACTTTC. It encodes CASSLRDSRSGANVLTF.

The CDR3 is CASSASVTSGDEQFF. CDR3 DNA sequence: TGTGCCAGCAGCGCCTCTGTTACTTCGGGGGATGAGCAGTTCTTC. The gene calls are TRBV9 and TRBJ2-1, with D possibly TRBD2 on 6 matching bases. This CDR3 contains 15 residues. Germline assignment: CDR1 SGDLS and CDR2 YYNGEE. Trimming pared 3 bases from V and 8 bases from J, leaving 18 bases between.

This clonotype showed up just a few times. The chain employs TRBV4-1 and TRBJ2-5; D possibly corresponds to TRBD2 (5 bases). V shed 2 bases and J shed 11 bases, with 15 bases lying between them. The CDR3 runs 13 residues. CDR1 is MGHRA and CDR2 is YSYEKL in the germline V gene. The CDR3 DNA sequence: TGCGCCAGCAGCCAACTGATAGCGAGAGAGCAGTACTTC. Translation gives CASSQLIAREQYF.

This clonotype has ten or more counts. The V and J genes are TRBV20-1 and TRBJ2-7; tentatively, D is TRBD2 (5 bases). V dropped 1 base and J dropped 3 bases, with 16 bases sitting between them. The CDR3 loop spans 15 amino acids. Germline V gene lookup returns CDR1 DFQATT and CDR2 SNEGSKA (reference sequence). CDR3 protein: CSARVPQLGSYEQYF. CDR3 DNA: TGCAGTGCTAGAGTCCCCCAGCTGGGGAGCTACGAGCAGTACTTC.

With regard to this clonotype: At one end, the junction sequence differs from germline, possibly due to a read error. This chain joins TRBV13 and TRBJ2-3; D is uncertain. The CDR3 is 12 amino acids. In germline, CDR1 is PRHDT, CDR2 FYEKMQ (reference sequence). The CDR3 spells CAGSLGLDTQYF. The CDR3 DNA is TGTGCCGGCAGCTTAGGCCTTGATACGCAGTATTTT.

CDR3 sequence: CASSFWTVADTQYF. The CDR3 nucleotides read TGTGCCAGCAGCTTCTGGACAGTGGCAGATACGCAGTATTTT. The rearrangement uses TRBV7-8 and TRBJ2-3; perhaps TRBD1 as D (6 bases). V shed 3 bases and J shed 4 bases, with 11 bases lying between them. The CDR3 has 14 amino acids. CDR1 is SGHVS and CDR2 is FQNEAQ in the germline V gene.

This clonotype was found once. The CDR3 protein is CSARETAFPITEAFF. The CDR3 nucleotides are TGCAGTGCTAGAGAGACCGCCTTCCCCATCACTGAAGCTTTCTTT. This chain connects TRBV20-1 to TRBJ1-1; D remains ambiguous. Germline lookup yields CDR1 DFQATT and CDR2 SNEGSKA (reference sequence). The CDR3 is 15 residues long. V was pared by 0 bases and J by 4 bases, with 15 bases between.

This clonotype showed up many times. The chain joins TRBV3-1 to TRBJ2-7; 8 bases are a match to TRBD1. Germline-derived CDR1 and CDR2 are LGHDT and YNNKEL (reference sequence). With V trimmed by 6 bases and J by 1 base, 5 bases remained unmatched. CDR3 size: 14 residues. DNA for the CDR3: TGTGCCAGCAGTATTGACAGGGGATCCTACGAGCAGTACTTC. This codes for CASSIDRGSYEQYF.

On this clonotype itself: This may arise from a read error, as a much more abundant clone is one base away. The CDR3: CSGGTGSGDTQYF. The CDR3 nucleotides are TGCAGCGGAGGGACAGGGAGCGGAGATACGCAGTATTTT. The chain joins TRBV29-1 to TRBJ2-3, with TRBD1 matching 9 bases. In germline, CDR1 is SQVTM, CDR2 ANQGSEA. There are 13 residues in the CDR3. The V segment lost 7 bases and the J segment 5 bases; nucleotides outside the gene matches: 7.

The chain joins TRBV7-6 to TRBJ2-3; TRBD1 might be the D (5 bases). Germline values: CDR1 SGHVS, CDR2 FNYEAQ. The CDR3 sequence is 16 residues long. V was clipped by 7 bases and J by 0 bases, with 17 bases between them. CDR3 coding DNA: TGTGCCAGCACCGCTTCATCCAGGGTTAGCACAGATACGCAGTATTTT. This sequence encodes CASTASSRVSTDTQYF. Supplemented by reference TRBV7-6 and TRBJ2-3, the full variable domain reads GAGVSQSPRYKVTKRGQDVALRCDPISGHVSLYWYRQALGQGPEFLTYFNYEAQQDKSGLPNDRFSAERPEGSISTLTIQRTEQRDSAMYRCASTASSRVSTDTQYFGPGTRLTVL.

This clonotype has just a few counts. The V gene is TRBV2, the J gene TRBJ2-2; 7 positions match TRBD1. The J segment lost 6 bases and the V segment lost 4 bases, leaving 5 bases of the junction unmatched. This CDR3 region has 14 residues. The germline CDR1 and CDR2 sequences are SNHLY and FYNNEI. For the CDR3, the DNA is TGTGCCAGCAGTGCAGGACAGGTTGCCGGGGAGCTGTTTTTT. Translated, it gives CASSAGQVAGELFF.

The CDR3 nucleotides are TGTGCCAGCAGTCCGAATACAGGGGCTCTGTTTTTT. It is translated as CASSPNTGALFF. This chain connects TRBV6-5 to TRBJ1-4; 7 nucleotides match TRBD1. Germline CDR1 MNHEY, CDR2 SVGAGI. The CDR3 covers 12 residues. V dropped 5 bases and J dropped 14; count of bases not matched to a gene: 8.

This clonotype was seen a few times. V usage is TRBV11-1 and J usage is TRBJ2-3, with D uncertain. CDR3 length: 13 amino acids. The V end was cut by 1 base, the J end by 7 bases, with 9 bases between. Per germline, CDR1 SGHAT and CDR2 FQDESV (reference sequence). This CDR3 is CASSLDWTHTQYF. CDR3 in DNA: TGTGCCAGCAGCTTAGATTGGACGCATACGCAGTATTTT.

V and J are TRBV7-9 and TRBJ2-1; D unresolved. The CDR3 runs 15 residues. Trimming stripped 5 bases from V and 10 bases from J, with 21 bases between. Germline V gene sequence: CDR1 SEHNR, CDR2 FQNEAQ (reference sequence). The CDR3 DNA sequence: TGTGCCAGCAGCCGCGTTGGCGCGCGAACATACGAGCAGTTCTTC. Encoded protein: CASSRVGARTYEQFF.

The chain is built from TRBV5-6 and TRBJ2-1, with no clear D. CDR1 is SGHDT and CDR2 is YYEEEE in the germline V gene. The CDR3 consists of 14 residues. V was clipped by 6 bases and J by 8 bases, with 18 bases between them. CDR3 loop: CASNTLRRADEQFF. Here the CDR3 DNA reads TGTGCCAGCAACACCCTGAGGCGCGCGGATGAGCAGTTCTTC.

The chain employs TRBV15 and TRBJ2-7; 9 nucleotides line up with TRBD1. The junction had 10 bases not matched to a gene; V was cut back by 9 bases and J by 4 bases. The CDR3 extends over 14 amino acids. CDR1 and CDR2 from the germline V gene are LNHNV and YYDKDF (reference sequence). The CDR3: CATALDRGRYEQYF. CDR3 nucleotides: TGTGCCACGGCCCTAGACAGGGGGAGGTACGAGCAGTACTTC.